This T cell receptor (beta chain) came from a study of blood T cells in healthy people across ages. With a J-beta primer mix and a sample-barcoded 5' primer, a second PCR ran roughly 6 to 12 cycles. One entry per CDR3 protein results from TCRdb running MiXCR on the 5' RACE reads. The sample lists about 640,000 distinct CDR3 sequences; about 30% were seen once. RNA extraction gave at least 5.5 micrograms of total RNA per sample. This CDR3 region has 14 residues. V was pared by 4 bases and J by 7 bases, with 10 bases of the junction left unmatched. Germline V gene lookup returns CDR1 DFQATT and CDR2 SNEGSKA (reference sequence).

The origin of this receptor is an elderly woman in good health. The sequencing input was blood. The gene calls are TRBV20-1 and TRBJ1-5, with 7 bases fitting TRBD1. CDR3 in amino acids: CSATRQGDSQPQHF. The CDR3 coding sequence is TGCAGTGCTACACGACAGGGAGACTCACAGCCCCAGCATTTT.